This T cell receptor (beta chain) was sequenced for a study of identical twins. In germline, CDR1 is DFQATT, CDR2 SNEGSKA (reference sequence). With 1 base clipped from V and 3 bases from J, the junction kept 5 bases outside the gene matches. CDR3 length equals 14 residues. Template switching, a step in the protocol, added a universal primer site, and cDNA carried unique molecular identifiers. TCRdb re-called the 5' RACE reads through MiXCR, storing one row per CDR3 protein. The sample consists of about 890,000 distinct CDR3 sequences, 9% to 15% of them appearing once. There are a few counts of this clonotype. These same data were also listed under a study on yellow fever vaccine responses in identical twins.

The V gene is TRBV20-1, the J gene TRBJ2-7; 8 positions match TRBD2. The sequencing input was PBMCs. The TCR sequence derives from a woman between 18 and 29 years old in good health. The CDR3, as DNA: TGCAGTGCTAGAGGACTAGCGAATTACTACGAGCAGTACTTC. It is translated as CSARGLANYYEQYF.